The rows below give T cell receptor beta chains drawn from one sample of a study of siplizumab effects on memory and regulatory T cells. Data came from immunoSEQ multiplex PCR; TCRdb stores just in-frame clones and leaves some out. The data hold tens of thousands of clones, with just over 95% observed a single time. Specimen: naive CD8+ T cells sorted from blood. The origin of the receptors is a human donor in good health. The CDR3 runs from the conserved cysteine through the conserved F or W. Each record gives: J gene, clone size, V gene, D gene, CDR3 DNA, CDR3 protein. The D gene is left open where the match is weak. Part of the rows lack a size; the others show once, few, many or a class for expanded clones.

>TRBJ2-1|-|TRBV4-2|-
TGTGCCAGCAGCCGGGGTTCCTCCTACAATGAGCAGTTCTTC
CASSRGSSYNEQFF
>TRBJ2-7|-|TRBV19|-
TGTGCCAGTAGTATGGCAGGGTCGACCTACGAGCAGTACTTC
CASSMAGSTYEQYF
>TRBJ2-3|-|TRBV11-2|-
TGTGCCAGCAGCCCAATCAGGGATCCCCACACAGATACGCAGTATTTT
CASSPIRDPHTDTQYF
>TRBJ2-1|-|TRBV6-4|-
TGTGCCAGCAGTGACGACAGCAGCTCCTACAATGAGCAGTTCTTC
CASSDDSSSYNEQFF
>TRBJ2-7|once|TRBV7-6|-
TGTGTCAGCAGCTTAGGGTACGAGCAGTACTTC
CVSSLGYEQYF
>TRBJ2-7|-|TRBV11-2|TRBD1
TGTGCCAGCAGCTTATTTACAGGGGTTTCCTCCTACGAGCAGTACTTC
CASSLFTGVSSYEQYF
>TRBJ2-6|-|TRBV7-6|-
TGTGCCAGCAGCTTAAGCTTCGGGGGCTCTGGGGCCAACGTCCTGACTTTC
CASSLSFGGSGANVLTF
>TRBJ1-1|once|TRBV19|TRBD1
TGTGCCAGTAGGATGACAGGGGTTACTGAAGCTTTCTTT
CASRMTGVTEAFF
>TRBJ1-1|-|TRBV5-1|-
TGCGCCAGCAGCGACCGGACTCTTGTGAACACTGAAGCTTTCTTT
CASSDRTLVNTEAFF
>TRBJ2-5|once|TRBV7-9|-
TGTGCCAGCAGCTTTTTGGATAGCGACGGAGAGACCCAGTACTTC
CASSFLDSDGETQYF
>TRBJ2-3|-|TRBV19|-
TGTGCCAGTAGTTCAATTTCGGCCCTCGGATTGGCAGATACGCAGTATTTT
CASSSISALGLADTQYF
>TRBJ2-7|-|TRBV6-1|-
TGTGCCAGCAGTGAAGCGCGAACTTACGAGCAGTACTTC
CASSEARTYEQYF
>TRBJ1-3|-|TRBV19|TRBD1
TGTGCCAGTAGTGCCACAGGGGGATATGGAAACACCATATATTTT
CASSATGGYGNTIYF
>TRBJ1-5|-|TRBV27|-
TGTGCCAGCAGTTTAGGGCAGAATCAGCCCCAGCATTTT
CASSLGQNQPQHF
>TRBJ2-7|-|TRBV6-4|TRBD2
TGTGCCAGCAGGACCCTAGCGGGGGTACCCTACGAGCAGTACTTC
CASRTLAGVPYEQYF
>TRBJ1-2|-|TRBV10-2|TRBD1
TGCGCCAGCAGTGAGGGGGGACAGGGGAGCGGCTACACCTTC
CASSEGGQGSGYTF
>TRBJ1-3|once|TRBV15|TRBD1
TGTGCCACCAGCAGACCAACGTCGGGACAGGGGAAGGACACCATATATTTT
CATSRPTSGQGKDTIYF
>TRBJ2-2|-|TRBV6-5|-
TGTGCCAGCACCTACTCTAAGAACACCGGGGAGCTGTTTTTT
CASTYSKNTGELFF
>TRBJ2-5|-|TRBV11-2|-
TGTGCCAGCAGCTTAGAGAGCCCCGGTACCCAAGAGACCCAGTACTTC
CASSLESPGTQETQYF
>TRBJ1-6|-|TRBV23-1|TRBD1
TGCGCCAGCAGTCAAATCCGGGACAGGGTGTATTCACCCCTCCACTTT
CASSQIRDRVYSPLHF
>TRBJ1-1|-|TRBV6-1|-
TGTGCCAGCAGTGAGTTAGGATCGAACACTGAAGCTTTCTTT
CASSELGSNTEAFF
>TRBJ1-2|-|TRBV19|TRBD1
TGTGCCAGTAGTATAAAGGGACAGGGTTATGGCTACACCTTC
CASSIKGQGYGYTF
>TRBJ1-1|-|TRBV21-1|-
TGTGCCAGCAGCACCACCGGGACAGAGAACACTGAAGCTTTCTTT
CASSTTGTENTEAFF
>TRBJ2-3|-|TRBV7-3|-
TGTGCCAGCAGCTCAGAGGTCCAGGGGCGCCCAGATACGCAGTATTTT
CASSSEVQGRPDTQYF
>TRBJ2-3|-|TRBV10-1|-
TGCGCCAGCAAGCCCGGAGGGGCACAAGATACGCAGTATTTT
CASKPGGAQDTQYF
>TRBJ2-5|-|TRBV7-6|-
TGTGCCAGCAGCTTGACCCGGCGTAAGGAAGAGACCCAGTACTTC
CASSLTRRKEETQYF
>TRBJ2-2|-|TRBV30|TRBD2
TGTGCCTGGAAGCGGGGGTATACCGGGGAGCTGTTTTTT
CAWKRGYTGELFF
>TRBJ1-1|-|TRBV7-9|-
TGTGCCGGAGTACAGGGGAACACTGAAGCTTTCTTT
CAGVQGNTEAFF
>TRBJ1-2|-|TRBV28|TRBD1
TGTGCCAGCAGTTATTTGGGAATCGGGACAGGGGTTTCCTTCGACTATGGCTACACCTTC
CASSYLGIGTGVSFDYGYTF
>TRBJ2-2|-|TRBV9|TRBD1
TGTGCCAGCAGCGACACAGGGGCGGGCGGGGAGCTGTTTTTT
CASSDTGAGGELFF
>TRBJ1-1|-|TRBV7-2|-
TGTGCCAGCAGCTTAGGTCCAGTTGGGAACACTGAAGCTTTCTTT
CASSLGPVGNTEAFF
>TRBJ1-4|-|TRBV5-6|-
TGTGCCAGCAGCGTGCGGGGAGGGGCAAATGAAAAACTGTTTTTT
CASSVRGGANEKLFF
>TRBJ2-4|-|TRBV21-1|-
TGTGCCAGCAGCAAACGTCCCCGGTGGGCCAAAAACATTCAGTACTTC
CASSKRPRWAKNIQYF
>TRBJ1-5|-|TRBV10-1|-
TGCGCCAGCAGTGACGGTTTCAATCAGCCCCAGCATTTT
CASSDGFNQPQHF
>TRBJ2-7|-|TRBV9|-
TGTGCCAGCAGCGTATCGGGACTGAGCTCCTACGAGCAGTACTTC
CASSVSGLSSYEQYF
>TRBJ2-3|-|TRBV27|TRBD2
TGTGCCAGCTCTGCGGGGGGCGGGACAGATACGCAGTATTTT
CASSAGGGTDTQYF
>TRBJ2-1|-|TRBV20-1|-
TGCAGTGCCCTTCCCACTTATGAGCAGTTCTTC
CSALPTYEQFF
>TRBJ2-1|-|TRBV27|-
TGTGCCAGCAGTTTTGGGCAGAACAATGAGCAGTTCTTC
CASSFGQNNEQFF
>TRBJ2-7|once|TRBV27|-
TGTGCCAGCAGTTGGGGACAAGCCTACGAGCAGTACTTC
CASSWGQAYEQYF